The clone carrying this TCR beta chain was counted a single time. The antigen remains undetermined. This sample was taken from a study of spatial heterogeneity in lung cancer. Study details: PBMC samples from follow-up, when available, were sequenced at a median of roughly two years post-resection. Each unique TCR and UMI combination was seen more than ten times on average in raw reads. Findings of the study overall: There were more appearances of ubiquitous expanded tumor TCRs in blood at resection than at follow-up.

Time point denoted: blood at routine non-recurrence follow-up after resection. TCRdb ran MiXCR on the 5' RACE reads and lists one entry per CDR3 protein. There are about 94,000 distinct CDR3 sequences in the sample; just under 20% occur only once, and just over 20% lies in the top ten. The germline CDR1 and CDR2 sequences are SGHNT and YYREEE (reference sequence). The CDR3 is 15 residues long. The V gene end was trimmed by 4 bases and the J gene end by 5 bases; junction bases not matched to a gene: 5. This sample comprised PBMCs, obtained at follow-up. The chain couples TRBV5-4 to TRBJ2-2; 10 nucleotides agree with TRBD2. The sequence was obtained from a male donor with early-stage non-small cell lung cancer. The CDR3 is CASSPSGRPTGELFF. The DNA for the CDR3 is TGTGCCAGCAGCCCTAGCGGGAGACCGACCGGGGAGCTGTTTTTT.